This T cell receptor beta chain comes out of a study of CD8 T cell repertoires and HIV-1 epitope variants. Turning to the study itself: T cells were stimulated with Twenty-five Gag and Nef peptides separately. Cultures ran roughly ten days, with IL-2, IL-7 and IL-15 added on days 3 and 7. 1M T cells were kept uncultured as a baseline. Epitopes were three Gag families plus Nef HW9 and YT9.

On this clone: What it binds is not known.

Method: immunoSEQ multiplex PCR; TCRdb's copy keeps in-frame clones and lacks some. This sample has a few thousand clones, with 55% to 65% found just once. The sample consisted of cultured CD8+ T cells derived from PBMCs. This clonotype was sampled from a male donor with HIV.

CDR3 amino acids: CASSWGQAQETQYF. CDR3 coding DNA: TGTGCCAGCAGTTGGGGACAGGCACAAGAGACCCAGTACTTC. The rearrangement joins TRBV6-5 to TRBJ2-5; 8 nucleotides match TRBD1. The CDR3 contains 14 residues. With 4 bases clipped from V and 2 bases from J, the junction kept 3 bases outside the gene matches. Germline-derived CDR1 and CDR2 are MNHEY and SVGAGI.